The 15 T cell receptor beta chains in this list originate from one sample, sequenced in a study of type 1 regulatory T cells. From the reads, TCRdb called clonotypes with MiXCR, one entry per CDR3 protein. The sample gives approximately 45,000 distinct CDR3 sequences, more than 10% of which show up once; about 8.2% is in the top ten. No antigens are known for them. The source material was cultured non-Tr1 T cells, either the whole culture or a sorted T cell fraction (not recorded which). The receptor source for this set is a human donor in good health.

This clonotype was observed at least ten times. The chain uses TRBV5-1 and TRBJ2-1, with D perhaps TRBD2 (7 bases). CDR1 and CDR2 from the germline V gene are SGHRS and YFSETQ. This CDR3 is built from 16 residues. Trimming cost V 1 base and J 1 base, with 12 bases left between them. The CDR3 loop reads CASSLRGGGSYNEQFF. CDR3 coding DNA: TGCGCCAGCAGCTTGAGGGGGGGAGGGTCCTACAATGAGCAGTTCTTC. The full variable domain, with the rest looked up from reference TRBV5-1 and TRBJ2-1, is KAGVTQTPRYLIKTRGQQVTLSCSPISGHRSVSWYQQTPGQGLQFLFEYFSETQRNKGNFPGRFSGRQFSNSRSEMNVSTLELGDSALYLCASSLRGGGSYNEQFFGPGTRLTVL.

Ten or more counts support this clonotype. This rearrangement joins TRBV5-4 to TRBJ1-6; possibly TRBD1 for D (6 bases). V was cut by 1 base and J by 6 bases, with 8 bases left in between. CDR3 length equals 14 residues. Per the germline V gene, CDR1 is SGHNT and CDR2 is YYREEE (reference sequence). CDR3 residues: CASSLQGPNSPLHF. In DNA form, the CDR3 reads TGTGCCAGCAGCTTGCAGGGGCCTAATTCACCCCTCCACTTT.

This clonotype has a handful of counts. This sequence joins TRBV6-1 and TRBJ2-4; unclear D gene. The germline V gene has CDR1 MNHNS and CDR2 SASEGT. The CDR3 has 13 residues. Trimming shortened V by 6 bases and J by 5 bases, and 11 bases separated the two germline ends. The CDR3 DNA follows: TGTGCCAGCAGCAGGCTTTTCCAAAACATTCAGTACTTC. Its translation: CASSRLFQNIQYF.

CDR3 in DNA: TGCGCCAGCAGCTTCACAGACCTCACCGGGGAGCTGTTTTTT. This gives the protein CASSFTDLTGELFF. V and J are TRBV5-1 and TRBJ2-2; D not resolved. V dropped 2 bases and J dropped 4 bases, with 9 bases sitting between them. The CDR3 spans 14 residues. Per the germline V gene, CDR1 is SGHRS and CDR2 is YFSETQ.

This clonotype was counted at least ten times. The chain employs TRBV5-1 and TRBJ2-1; D may be TRBD2 (5 bases). Germline loops: CDR1 SGHRS, CDR2 YFSETQ. V dropped 0 bases and J dropped 2 bases, with 9 bases sitting between them. The CDR3 covers 15 residues. The DNA of the CDR3 is TGCGCCAGCAGCTTGGCTAGCTGGGCCTACAATGAGCAGTTCTTC. Translation: CASSLASWAYNEQFF.

This clonotype was observed at least ten times. The chain has TRBV5-1 and TRBJ2-7, with no clear D. Trimming left V 4 bases short and J 4 bases short, with 15 bases between. The germline V gene encodes CDR1 SGHRS and CDR2 YFSETQ. The CDR3 has 14 residues. CDR3 region: CASSPGTPGYEQYF. The DNA of the CDR3 is TGCGCCAGCAGCCCCGGTACACCCGGATACGAGCAGTACTTC.

As concerns this clonotype: A much larger clone lies a single base off, so this may be a read error. The CDR3 region is CASSQGDRGNGHTF. The CDR3 nucleotides read TGTGCCAGCAGCCAAGGGGACAGGGGAAATGGCCACACCTTC. V usage is TRBV3-1 and J usage is TRBJ1-2, with 10 nucleotides matching TRBD1. This CDR3 spans 14 amino acids. Germline CDR1 is LGHDT and CDR2 is YNNKEL (reference sequence).

This clonotype has more than one count but fewer than ten. The CDR3 bases are TGCAGCGCTCAGGGGAACTCTGGAAACACCATATATTTT. Translating it yields CSAQGNSGNTIYF. The gene calls are TRBV29-1 and TRBJ1-3, with a tentative D call TRBD1 (6 bases). The V end was cut by 7 bases, the J end by 0 bases, with 10 bases between. Germline V gene sequence: CDR1 SQVTM, CDR2 ANQGSEA. The CDR3 totals 13 residues.

This clonotype has a count of ten or more. The chain uses TRBV7-9 and TRBJ1-5; D is undetermined. Germline assignment: CDR1 SEHNR and CDR2 FQNEAQ (reference sequence). Trimming left V 0 bases short and J 4 bases short, with 7 bases between. This CDR3 is built from 14 residues. The CDR3 protein is CASSLANGNQPQHF. The CDR3 DNA sequence: TGTGCCAGCAGCTTAGCGAACGGTAATCAGCCCCAGCATTTT.

This clonotype has a handful of counts. The chain employs TRBV7-2 and TRBJ2-7; D gene ambiguous. The CDR3 has 11 residues. V lost 5 bases and J 6 bases, leaving 8 bases between the germline ends. In germline, CDR1 is SGHTA, CDR2 FQGNSA. In DNA form, the CDR3 reads TGTGCCAGCAGCACTATCACCGAGCAGTACTTC. Translated: CASSTITEQYF.

The V call is TRBV20-1, the J call TRBJ2-5; D might be TRBD2 (5 bases). This CDR3 has 14 amino acids. Trimming pared 5 bases from V and 5 bases from J, leaving 18 bases between. Germline CDR1 and CDR2: DFQATT and SNEGSKA (reference sequence). CDR3 nucleotides: TGCAGTGCTGGACGAAGGGCGGGCCTCGAGACCCAGTACTTC. Amino acids: CSAGRRAGLETQYF.

This clonotype was recorded at least ten times. V usage is TRBV20-1 and J usage is TRBJ2-7; D call uncertain. The CDR3 length is 12 residues. V gave up 3 bases and J gave up 3 bases, with 9 bases separating them. The germline gives CDR1 DFQATT, CDR2 SNEGSKA (reference sequence). The CDR3 nucleotides read TGCAGTGCTAGGACGCAAAACTACGAGCAGTACTTC. Translating it yields CSARTQNYEQYF.

The sample holds many counts of this clonotype. V usage is TRBV18 and J usage is TRBJ1-2; no reliable D call. This CDR3 region has 15 residues. Per the germline V gene, CDR1 is KGHSH and CDR2 is LQKENI. With 4 bases removed from V and 4 bases from J, the gap between germline ends came to 16 bases. CDR3 amino acids: CASSLDFGRSYGYTF. The CDR3 bases are TGTGCCAGCTCACTTGATTTCGGGCGGTCCTATGGCTACACCTTC.

This clonotype was found many times. This chain links TRBV4-2 with TRBJ2-2; D not certain. The CDR3 is made up of 12 amino acids. Germline V gives CDR1 LGHNA, CDR2 YNFKEQ. Trimming took off 3 bases at V and 3 bases at J, with 2 bases between the two ends. The CDR3 region has the DNA TGTGCCAGCAGCCATGACACCGGGGAGCTGTTTTTT. Its translation is CASSHDTGELFF.

The V and J genes are TRBV4-3 and TRBJ2-7; 14 positions match TRBD2. The CDR3 consists of 15 residues. Germline-derived CDR1 and CDR2 are LGHNA and YSLEER. J gave up 3 bases and V 4 bases, and 2 bases lay outside the gene matches. CDR3 nucleotide sequence: TGCGCCAGCAGCCGAGGACTAGCGGGGGGCTACGAGCAGTACTTC. This encodes CASSRGLAGGYEQYF.